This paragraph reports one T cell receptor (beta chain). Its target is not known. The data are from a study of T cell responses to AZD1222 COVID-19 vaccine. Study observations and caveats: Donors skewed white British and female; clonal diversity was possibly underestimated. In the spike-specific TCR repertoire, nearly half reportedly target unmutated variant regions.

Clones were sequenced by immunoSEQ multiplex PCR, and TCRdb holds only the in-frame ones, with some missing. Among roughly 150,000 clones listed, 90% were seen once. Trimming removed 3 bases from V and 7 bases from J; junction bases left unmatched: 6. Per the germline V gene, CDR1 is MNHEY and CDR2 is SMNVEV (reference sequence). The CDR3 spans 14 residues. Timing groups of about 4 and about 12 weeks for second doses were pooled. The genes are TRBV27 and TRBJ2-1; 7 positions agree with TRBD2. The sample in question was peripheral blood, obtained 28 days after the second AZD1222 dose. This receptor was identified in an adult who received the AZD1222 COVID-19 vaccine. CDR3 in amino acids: CASSLWGGGNEQFF. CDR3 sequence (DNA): TGTGCCAGCAGTTTGTGGGGGGGAGGTAATGAGCAGTTCTTC.